Below are 27 T cell receptor beta chains sequenced from a single sample in a study of T cells in localized non-small cell lung cancer. Produced via immunoSEQ multiplex PCR; TCRdb's table is partial and in-frame only. The sample carries more than 11,000 clones, approximately 90% recorded once. The sequences come from peripheral blood mononuclear cells, collected before any cancer treatment. The receptors come from a man aged 40-75 years with stage III lung adenocarcinoma.

This CDR3 is CASSFSGGGSPLHF. CDR3 in DNA: TGTGCCAGCAGCTTCTCAGGGGGCGGTTCACCCCTCCACTTT. The rearrangement joins TRBV5-4 to TRBJ1-6, with 8 bases identical to TRBD1. Germline CDR1 reads SGHNT; CDR2 reads YYREEE (reference sequence). This CDR3 is built from 14 residues. Trimming took 2 bases from V and 9 from J; bases not matched to a gene: 4.

This clone was found once. This chain uses TRBV5-6 with TRBJ1-5; D is uncertain. Germline values: CDR1 SGHDT, CDR2 YYEEEE. The CDR3 runs 15 residues. V was shortened by 6 bases and J by 3 bases, with 16 bases between the two germline ends. CDR3 sequence: CASTRSGVDNQPQHF. As DNA, the CDR3 is TGTGCCAGCACCCGGTCTGGGGTAGACAATCAGCCCCAGCATTTT.

The J gene is TRBJ1-1, the V gene TRBV18; TRBD1 matches at 11 bases. V trimming: 5 bases; J trimming: 4 bases; junction bases outside the gene matches: 3. The CDR3 spans 14 residues. The V gene's germline CDR1 is KGHSH and CDR2 LQKENI. CDR3 sequence reads: CASSYGQGATEAFF. CDR3 DNA: TGTGCCAGCTCATACGGACAGGGGGCCACTGAAGCTTTCTTT.

The chain links TRBV6-6 to TRBJ2-1; 7 nucleotides line up with TRBD2. Germline CDR1 MNHNY, CDR2 SVGAGI (reference sequence). Unmatched junction bases numbered 9, after V lost 6 bases and J lost 4 bases. This CDR3 is 15 amino acids long. Here the CDR3 reads CASRGGLPFYNEQFF. The CDR3 region has the DNA TGTGCCAGCAGGGGGGGACTACCGTTTTACAATGAGCAGTTCTTC.

The rearrangement uses TRBV6-6 and TRBJ2-1, with D perhaps TRBD2 (6 bases). Germline CDR1 and CDR2: MNHNY and SVGAGI (reference sequence). The length of the CDR3 is 12 residues. V shed 5 bases and J shed 6 bases, with 8 bases lying between them. CDR3 loop: CASSLSGNEQFF. The CDR3 DNA sequence: TGTGCCAGCAGTCTTAGCGGCAATGAGCAGTTCTTC.

V and J are TRBV27 and TRBJ2-2, with 9 bases lining up with TRBD1. The CDR3 spans 15 residues. The germline CDR1 and CDR2 sequences are MNHEY and SMNVEV (reference sequence). The V gene end was trimmed by 5 bases and the J gene end by 5 bases; junction bases not matched to a gene: 6. CDR3 in DNA: TGTGCCAGCAGTCCCATGGGACAGGGAACCGGGGAGCTGTTTTTT. It codes for CASSPMGQGTGELFF.

The genes are TRBV5-1 and TRBJ2-1; 11 positions agree with TRBD2. In germline, CDR1 is SGHRS, CDR2 YFSETQ. The CDR3 is 15 residues long. With 0 bases clipped from V and 8 bases from J, the junction kept 4 bases outside the gene matches. CDR3 bases: TGCGCCAGCAGCTTGGGTAGCGGGAGGGCCTATGAGCAGTTCTTC. Its translation is CASSLGSGRAYEQFF.

CDR3 nucleotides: TGTGCCAGTAGTATTCCCCCTTTTAATGAGCAGTTCTTC. The encoded protein is CASSIPPFNEQFF. This chain links TRBV19 with TRBJ2-1; D is ambiguous. Trimming took off 3 bases at V and 7 bases at J, with 10 bases between the two ends. Germline V gene data show CDR1 as LNHDA and CDR2 as SQIVND (reference sequence). The CDR3 covers 13 residues.

The chain uses TRBV28 and TRBJ1-5; D unresolved. The V gene's germline CDR1 is MDHEN and CDR2 SYDVKM. The CDR3 runs to 15 residues. V was clipped by 6 bases and J by 3 bases, with 15 bases between them. CDR3 protein: CASSTMWPNNQPQHF. DNA for the CDR3: TGTGCCAGCAGCACGATGTGGCCCAACAATCAGCCCCAGCATTTT.

The chain joins TRBV6-1 to TRBJ2-3, with TRBD1 as a possible D gene (5 bases). The V end was cut by 10 bases, the J end by 6 bases, with 20 bases between. Germline V gives CDR1 MNHNS, CDR2 SASEGT. The length of the CDR3 is 14 residues. The CDR3 spells CATTLQGKADTQYF. The CDR3 nucleotides are TGTGCCACCACATTGCAGGGCAAGGCGGATACGCAGTATTTT.

The J gene is TRBJ2-3, the V gene TRBV2; 13 bases map to TRBD2. The ends lost 5 bases at V and 3 bases at J; junction bases unmatched: 8. Germline V gene data show CDR1 as SNHLY and CDR2 as FYNNEI. CDR3 length equals 17 residues. CDR3 in amino acids: CASSPKRLAGGTDTQYF. The CDR3 bases are TGTGCCAGCAGTCCCAAGAGACTAGCGGGAGGTACAGATACGCAGTATTTT.

V gene TRBV11-2 combines with J gene TRBJ1-1; TRBD1 might be the D (6 bases). Germline V lookup: CDR1 SGHAT, CDR2 FQNNGV. Trimming stripped 1 base from V and 7 bases from J, with 13 bases between. The CDR3 runs 14 residues. CDR3 in amino acids: CASSLGGQGIEAFF. CDR3 DNA sequence: TGTGCCAGCAGCTTAGGGGGGCAGGGCATTGAAGCTTTCTTT.

The chain couples TRBV13 to TRBJ1-2, with a tentative D call TRBD1 (5 bases). This CDR3 has 15 residues. Trimming took 3 bases from V and 8 from J, leaving 19 bases between them. Germline CDR1 PRHDT, CDR2 FYEKMQ (reference sequence). The CDR3 region is CASSFLVAGQGGYTF. Here the CDR3 DNA reads TGTGCCAGCAGCTTCCTCGTGGCAGGGCAAGGGGGCTACACCTTC.

V and J are TRBV7-9 and TRBJ1-4; perhaps TRBD1 as D (6 bases). The CDR3 is 17 amino acids. Trimming left V 3 bases short and J 7 bases short, with 21 bases between. Germline V gives CDR1 SEHNR, CDR2 FQNEAQ (reference sequence). DNA for the CDR3: TGTGCCAGCAGCTTCTCGGGACATGGCGGGTTTGTTGAAAAACTGTTTTTT. Translated: CASSFSGHGGFVEKLFF.

This rearrangement joins TRBV7-9 to TRBJ1-5; 8 bases match TRBD1. J gave up 4 bases and V 8 bases, and 16 bases lay outside the gene matches. This CDR3 has 17 amino acids. From germline, CDR1 is SEHNR and CDR2 FQNEAQ (reference sequence). CDR3 amino acids: CASQSTHGTGVNQPQHF. The CDR3 bases are TGTGCCAGCCAATCGACCCACGGGACAGGAGTAAATCAGCCCCAGCATTTT. Filled out from reference TRBV7-9 and TRBJ1-5, the complete variable domain reads DTGVSQNPRHKITKRGQNVTFRCDPISEHNRLYWYRQTLGQGPEFLTYFQNEAQLEKSRLLSDRFSAERPKGSFSTLEIQRTEQGDSAMYLCASQSTHGTGVNQPQHFGDGTRLSIL.

The chain recombines TRBV29-1 with TRBJ1-2; D is uncertain. Per the germline V gene, CDR1 is SQVTM and CDR2 is ANQGSEA. V lost 2 bases, J lost 3 bases, and 19 bases lay in between. This CDR3 spans 16 amino acids. DNA for the CDR3: TGCAGCGTTGAACTGGCAGGTAGCGACGGGGACTATGGCTACACCTTC. Translating gives CSVELAGSDGDYGYTF.

V usage is TRBV7-8 and J usage is TRBJ1-5; TRBD1 is a possible D gene (6 bases). This CDR3 comprises 13 residues. Trimming shortened V by 1 base and J by 7 bases, and 8 bases separated the two germline ends. Germline V gives CDR1 SGHVS, CDR2 FQNEAQ. The CDR3 loop is CASSLDRAQPQHF. CDR3 DNA: TGTGCCAGCAGCTTAGACAGGGCGCAGCCCCAGCATTTT.

The J gene is TRBJ1-6, the V gene TRBV7-2; the match to TRBD1 covers 8 bases. Trimming cost V 1 base and J 7 bases; bases outside gene matches: 3. Germline loops: CDR1 SGHTA, CDR2 FQGNSA. This CDR3 has 15 residues. DNA for the CDR3: TGTGCCAGCAGCTTAGATCAGGGGGCGAATTCACCCCTCCACTTT. Protein sequence: CASSLDQGANSPLHF.

The rearrangement joins TRBV6-5 to TRBJ2-2, with unresolved D. V lost 7 bases and J 0 bases, leaving 3 bases between the germline ends. The germline V gene encodes CDR1 MNHEY and CDR2 SVGAGI. This CDR3 comprises 12 residues. The CDR3 nucleotides are TGTGCCAGCAAAACGAACACCGGGGAGCTGTTTTTT. It translates to CASKTNTGELFF.

The chain uses TRBV4-1 and TRBJ2-1, with 10 bases fitting TRBD2. Germline CDR1 and CDR2: MGHRA and YSYEKL. Trimming at V came to 5 bases and at J to 4 bases, leaving 14 bases not matched to a gene. The CDR3 has 18 amino acids. CDR3 sequence (DNA): TGCGCCAGCAGCGGGGACGAACGAACTAGCGGGGTTTACAATGAGCAGTTCTTC. Translated: CASSGDERTSGVYNEQFF.

The V call is TRBV4-1, the J call TRBJ2-3, with D hard to call. Per germline, CDR1 MGHRA and CDR2 YSYEKL. This CDR3 contains 13 residues. V shed 0 bases and J shed 10 bases, with 11 bases lying between them. This chain's CDR3 is CASSQESRLPQYF. The CDR3 DNA reads as TGCGCCAGCAGCCAAGAAAGCAGGTTGCCGCAGTATTTT.

V gene TRBV7-6 combines with J gene TRBJ2-1; the D gene is possibly TRBD2 (5 bases). The V and J ends lost 5 bases and 0 bases respectively, with 11 bases between them. The germline CDR1 and CDR2 sequences are SGHVS and FNYEAQ. The CDR3 extends over 15 amino acids. The CDR3 loop reads CASSISRGSYNEQFF. CDR3 bases: TGTGCCAGCAGCATTAGCCGGGGCTCCTACAATGAGCAGTTCTTC.

Only a few counts were recorded for this clone. The chain has TRBV5-6 and TRBJ1-2; tentatively, D is TRBD1 (5 bases). The CDR3 contains 15 residues. The V end was cut by 2 bases, the J end by 3 bases, with 14 bases between. Germline loops: CDR1 SGHDT, CDR2 YYEEEE. The CDR3, as DNA: TGTGCCAGCAGCTTAAACAGGATCCTACACTATGGCTACACCTTC. Amino acids: CASSLNRILHYGYTF. Full variable domain (missing parts from reference TRBV5-6 and TRBJ1-2): DAGVTQSPTHLIKTRGQQVTLRCSPKSGHDTVSWYQQALGQGPQFIFQYYEEEERQRGNFPDRFSGHQFPNYSSELNVNALLLGDSALYLCASSLNRILHYGYTFGSGTRLTVV.

This chain links TRBV5-5 with TRBJ1-2; 10 bases align to TRBD1. The CDR3 is 14 residues long. Germline-derived CDR1 and CDR2 are SGHKS and YYEKEE (reference sequence). V was clipped by 4 bases and J by 2 bases; unmatched bases: 2. Here the CDR3 DNA reads TGTGCCAGCAGCCCGGGACAGGGGAACTATGGCTACACCTTC. Protein product: CASSPGQGNYGYTF.

The CDR3 DNA sequence: TGCGCCAGCAGTTCGGGACAGGGGGCCTACGAGCAGTACTTC. Its translation is CASSSGQGAYEQYF. J is TRBJ2-7 and V is TRBV5-1; 11 bases are a match to TRBD1. V was pared by 5 bases and J by 2 bases, with 3 bases of the junction left unmatched. From germline, CDR1 is SGHRS and CDR2 YFSETQ. The CDR3 is made up of 14 amino acids.

The chain uses TRBV30 and TRBJ2-7; D is tentatively TRBD1 or TRBD2 (6 bases each). V was trimmed by 5 bases and J by 6 bases, leaving 11 bases between them. The CDR3 has 11 amino acids. Germline V gene data show CDR1 as GTSNPN and CDR2 as SVGIG (reference sequence). Here the CDR3 DNA reads TGTGCCTGGTCTCCGGGGGCCGAGCAGTACTTC. It yields the protein CAWSPGAEQYF.

The rearrangement uses TRBV28 and TRBJ1-6; 7 bases are shared with TRBD1. The V gene end was trimmed by 4 bases and the J gene end by 6 bases; junction bases not matched to a gene: 6. Germline V gene data show CDR1 as MDHEN and CDR2 as SYDVKM. The CDR3 is made up of 15 amino acids. CDR3 amino acids: CASSSVTGFNSPLHF. The CDR3, as DNA: TGTGCCAGCAGTTCAGTGACAGGGTTTAATTCACCCCTCCACTTT.